The sequence of this T cell receptor beta chain was determined in a study of blood T cell repertoires in COVID-19. As for the study in general: Both acute and convalescent COVID-19 samples were obtained from the United States, Italy and Spain. In each case, the material was cDNA or gDNA derived from T cells, B-cell-depleted T cells, or PBMCs.

The V and J ends lost 6 bases and 3 bases, in that order; junction bases with no gene match: 9. CDR3 size: 15 residues. CDR1 is LNHDA, CDR2 SQIVND, per germline (reference sequence). Original methodology: Reference gene primer amplification gave estimated nucleated cell counts. Using immunoSEQ multiplex PCR, the repertoire was profiled, and TCRdb retains in-frame clones only, with some absent. V and J calls and clone size are as listed in that table; D and trimming were resolved from the DNA. The sample contains 110,000 to 150,000 clones, around 83% of which appear only once. The sequenced sample was peripheral blood. V gene TRBV19 combines with J gene TRBJ2-5, with TRBD1 matching over 8 bases. This TCR was sampled from an elderly woman with acute or convalescent COVID-19. The CDR3 spells CASSRQGTWEETQYF. The CDR3 nucleotides read TGTGCCAGTAGCAGACAGGGGACTTGGGAAGAGACCCAGTACTTC.